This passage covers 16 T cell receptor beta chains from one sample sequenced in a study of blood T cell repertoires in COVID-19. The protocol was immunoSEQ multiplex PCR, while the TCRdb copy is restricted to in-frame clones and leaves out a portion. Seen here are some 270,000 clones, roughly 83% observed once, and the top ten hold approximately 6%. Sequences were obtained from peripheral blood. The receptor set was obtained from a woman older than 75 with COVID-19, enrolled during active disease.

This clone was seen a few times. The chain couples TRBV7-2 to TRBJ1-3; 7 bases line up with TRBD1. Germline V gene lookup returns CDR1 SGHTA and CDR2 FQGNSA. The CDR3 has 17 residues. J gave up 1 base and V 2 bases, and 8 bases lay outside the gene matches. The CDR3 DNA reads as TGTGCCAGCAGCTTATCCCCGCGACAGGGATCTGGAAACACCATATATTTT. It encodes CASSLSPRQGSGNTIYF. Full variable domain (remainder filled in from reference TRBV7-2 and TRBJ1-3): GAGVSQSPSNKVTEKGKDVELRCDPISGHTALYWYRQSLGQGLEFLIYFQGNSAPDKSGLPSDRFSAERTGGSVSTLTIQRTQQEDSAVYLCASSLSPRQGSGNTIYFGEGSWLTVV.

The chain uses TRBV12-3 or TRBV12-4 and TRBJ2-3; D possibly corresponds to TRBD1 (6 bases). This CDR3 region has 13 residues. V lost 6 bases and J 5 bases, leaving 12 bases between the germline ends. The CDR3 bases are TGTGCCAGCAGCCGGGACATTGGAGATACGCAGTATTTT. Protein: CASSRDIGDTQYF.

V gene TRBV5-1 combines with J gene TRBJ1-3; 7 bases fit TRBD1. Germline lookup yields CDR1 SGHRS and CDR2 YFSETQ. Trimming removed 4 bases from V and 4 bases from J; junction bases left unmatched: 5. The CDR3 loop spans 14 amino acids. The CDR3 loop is CASSITGDGNTIYF. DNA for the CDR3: TGCGCCAGCAGCATCACAGGGGACGGAAACACCATATATTTT.

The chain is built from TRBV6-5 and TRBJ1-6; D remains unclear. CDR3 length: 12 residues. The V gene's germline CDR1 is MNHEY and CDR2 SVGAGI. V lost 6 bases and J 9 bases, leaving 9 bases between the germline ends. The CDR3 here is CASSTQVSPLHF. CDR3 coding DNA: TGTGCCAGCAGCACCCAGGTTTCACCCCTCCACTTT.

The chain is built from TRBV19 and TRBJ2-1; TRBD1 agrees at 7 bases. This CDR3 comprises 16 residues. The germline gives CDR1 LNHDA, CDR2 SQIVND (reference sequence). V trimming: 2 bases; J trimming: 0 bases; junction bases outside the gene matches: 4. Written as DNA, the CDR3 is TGTGCCAGTAGTATACGACAGGGAAACTCCTACAATGAGCAGTTCTTC. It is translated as CASSIRQGNSYNEQFF.

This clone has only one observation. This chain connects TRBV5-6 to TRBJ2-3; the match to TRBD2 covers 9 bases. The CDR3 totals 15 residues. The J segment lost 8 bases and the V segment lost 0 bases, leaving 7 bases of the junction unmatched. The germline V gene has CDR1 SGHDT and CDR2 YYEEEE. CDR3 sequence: CASSLVAGGPPTQYF. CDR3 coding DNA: TGTGCCAGCAGCTTGGTGGCGGGGGGGCCTCCTACGCAGTATTTT.

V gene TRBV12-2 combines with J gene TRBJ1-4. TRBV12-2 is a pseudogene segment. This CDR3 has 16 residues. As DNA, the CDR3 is TGTGCAAGTCGCTTAGATCGGGTGGCAACTAATGAAAAACTGTTTTTT. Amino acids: CASRLDRVATNEKLFF.

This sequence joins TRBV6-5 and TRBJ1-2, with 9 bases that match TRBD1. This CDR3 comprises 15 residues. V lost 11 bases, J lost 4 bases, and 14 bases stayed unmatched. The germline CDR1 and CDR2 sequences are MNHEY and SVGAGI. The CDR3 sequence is CACLTFGQGRYGYTF. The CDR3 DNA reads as TGTGCCTGTCTAACCTTCGGACAGGGGCGCTATGGCTACACCTTC.

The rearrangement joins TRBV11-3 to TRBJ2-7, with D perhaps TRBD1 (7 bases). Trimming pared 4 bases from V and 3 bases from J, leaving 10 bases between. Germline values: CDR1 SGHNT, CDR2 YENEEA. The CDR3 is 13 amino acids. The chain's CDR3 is CASSSRGDYEQYF. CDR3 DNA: TGTGCCAGCAGCTCCAGGGGGGACTACGAGCAGTACTTC.

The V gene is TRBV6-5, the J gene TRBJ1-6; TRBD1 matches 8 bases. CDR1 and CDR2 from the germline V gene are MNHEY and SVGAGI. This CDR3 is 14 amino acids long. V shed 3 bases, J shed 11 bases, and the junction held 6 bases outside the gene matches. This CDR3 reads CASSYRQGLTPLHF. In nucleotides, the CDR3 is TGTGCCAGCAGTTATCGACAGGGGCTAACACCCCTCCACTTT.

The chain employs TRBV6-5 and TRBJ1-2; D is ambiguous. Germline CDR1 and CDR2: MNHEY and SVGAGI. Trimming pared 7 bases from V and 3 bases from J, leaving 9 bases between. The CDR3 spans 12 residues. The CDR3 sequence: CASKRTDYGYTF. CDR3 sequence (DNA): TGTGCCAGCAAGAGAACAGACTATGGCTACACCTTC.

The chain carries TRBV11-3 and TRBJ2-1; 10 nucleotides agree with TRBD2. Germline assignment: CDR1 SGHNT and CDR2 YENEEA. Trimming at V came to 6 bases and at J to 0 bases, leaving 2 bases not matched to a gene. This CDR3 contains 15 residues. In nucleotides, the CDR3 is TGTGCCAGCAGGGCTAGCGGGGGCTCCTACAATGAGCAGTTCTTC. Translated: CASRASGGSYNEQFF.

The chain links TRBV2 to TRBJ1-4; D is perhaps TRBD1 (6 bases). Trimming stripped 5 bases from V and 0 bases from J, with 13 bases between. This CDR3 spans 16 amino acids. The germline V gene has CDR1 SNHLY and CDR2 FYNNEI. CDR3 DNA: TGTGCCAGCAGTCTTAGGACAGCGGCAACTAATGAAAAACTGTTTTTT. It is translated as CASSLRTAATNEKLFF.

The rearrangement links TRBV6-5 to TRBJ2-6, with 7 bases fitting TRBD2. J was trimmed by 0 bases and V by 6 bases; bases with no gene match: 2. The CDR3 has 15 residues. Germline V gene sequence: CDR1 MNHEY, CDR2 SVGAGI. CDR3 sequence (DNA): TGTGCCAGCAGAAGGGAGGGCTCTGGGGCCAACGTCCTGACTTTC. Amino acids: CASRREGSGANVLTF.

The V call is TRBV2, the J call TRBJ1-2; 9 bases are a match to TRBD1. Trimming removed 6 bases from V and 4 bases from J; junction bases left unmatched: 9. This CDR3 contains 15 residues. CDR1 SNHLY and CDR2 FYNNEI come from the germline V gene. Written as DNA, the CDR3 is TGTGCCAGCAGGCCCCGGACAGGGGATATCTATGGCTACACCTTC. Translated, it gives CASRPRTGDIYGYTF.

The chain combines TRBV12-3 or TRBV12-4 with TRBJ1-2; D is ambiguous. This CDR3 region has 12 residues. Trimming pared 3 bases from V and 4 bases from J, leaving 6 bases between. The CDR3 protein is CASSLGPYGYTF. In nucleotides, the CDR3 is TGTGCCAGCAGTTTGGGCCCCTATGGCTACACCTTC.